This T cell receptor (beta chain) emerged from a study of blood T cell repertoires in COVID-19. Turning to the study itself: Acute and convalescent COVID-19 specimens originated in the United States, Italy and Spain. In each case, the material was cDNA or gDNA derived from T cells, B-cell-depleted T cells, or PBMCs.

The germline V gene has CDR1 LNHDA and CDR2 SQIVND (reference sequence). V was pared by 5 bases and J by 1 base, with 12 bases between. This CDR3 spans 15 amino acids. Per the original data handling: Nucleated cell number was recorded as an estimate derived from reference gene primer amplification. Method: immunoSEQ multiplex PCR; TCRdb's copy keeps in-frame clones and lacks some. V, J and clone size are those of that table, while D and trimming were read from the DNA. The table shows 65,000 to 90,000 clones, with approximately 90% occurring only once. The chain employs TRBV19 and TRBJ2-1; D is ambiguous. Material for sequencing was peripheral blood. This TCR derives from a human donor in a cohort sampled during active COVID-19. The CDR3 here is CASSLGLTSYNEQFF. CDR3 DNA sequence: TGTGCCAGTAGTCTAGGCCTGACTTCCTACAATGAGCAGTTCTTC.